Shown below are 26 T cell receptor beta chains from a single sample sequenced in a study of CDR3 diversity in severe acne. One entry per CDR3 protein results from TCRdb running MiXCR on the PCR reads. The sample contains over 90,000 distinct CDR3 sequences, 51% of which appear only once. The sample taken for sequencing was blood. The source is a male donor with acne.

This clonotype was counted many times. For the CDR3, the DNA is TGTGCCAGCAGTCCCGTCTCGACAGTCAAAGAGACCCAGTACTTC. As protein: CASSPVSTVKETQYF. V and J are TRBV12-3 or TRBV12-4 and TRBJ2-5, with D possibly TRBD1 on 5 matching bases. V was shortened by 5 bases and J by 3 bases, with 16 bases between the two germline ends. The CDR3 totals 15 residues.

Note on this clonotype: Since a much larger clone is just one base distant, this may be a read error. The chain joins TRBV9 to TRBJ2-2, with D possibly being TRBD2 (6 bases). This CDR3 has 16 residues. The germline V and J ends were trimmed by 2 bases and 6 bases, with 17 bases remaining between them. Germline CDR1 is SGDLS and CDR2 is YYNGEE. The CDR3 loop reads CASSVTSRRISGELFF. CDR3 coding DNA: TGTGCCAGCAGCGTTACTAGCAGGAGAATTTCCGGGGAGCTGTTTTTT.

Of note for this clonotype: Because the CDR3's place on the DNA is in doubt, the DNA is left out and the CDR3 is given as listed by TCRdb. CDR3 sequence: CVLLCQQWTGGQPQHF. The J gene is TRBJ1-5, the V gene TRBV20-1; the D call in the table, TRBD1, was not verified against the DNA. The germline V gene has CDR1 DFQATT and CDR2 SNEGSKA (reference sequence). Both ends counted, the CDR3 spans 16 residues.

CDR3 loop: CSASDGGRSNEQYF. CDR3 sequence (DNA): TGCAGTGCATCAGACGGCGGGAGATCCAATGAGCAGTATTTT. This sequence joins TRBV20-1 and TRBJ2-3; 7 nucleotides match TRBD2. The CDR3 extends over 14 amino acids. Germline CDR1 and CDR2: DFQATT and SNEGSKA (reference sequence). After removal of 6 bases from V and 11 bases from J, the junction contained 17 bases not matched to a gene.

Points on this clonotype: Being one base from a much bigger clone, this may be a read error. This CDR3 is missing its conserved last phenylalanine or tryptophan, likely due to a read error. DNA of the CDR3: TGTGCCAGCTGCGTACTAGGGGATTTGAACACTGAAGCTTTCTCT. This encodes CASCVLGDLNTEAFS. V and J are TRBV6-1 and TRBJ1-1, with a tentative D call TRBD1 (5 bases). Trimming took off 8 bases at V and 0 bases at J, with 16 bases between the two ends. In germline, CDR1 is MNHNS, CDR2 SASEGT. CDR3 length: 15 residues.

The rearrangement uses TRBV20-1 and TRBJ2-7; either TRBD1 or TRBD2 may supply D (7 bases each). V gave up 1 base and J gave up 9 bases, with 19 bases separating them. Looked up from germline, CDR1 is DFQATT and CDR2 is SNEGSKA (reference sequence). The CDR3 contains 14 residues. The CDR3 DNA reads as TGCAGTGCTAGAGGGACTAGGGGGCCCCTCGGGCAGTACTTC. It codes for CSARGTRGPLGQYF.

About this clonotype itself: Just one base apart from a much larger clone, this may be a read error. The genes are TRBV7-3 and TRBJ2-2; D unclear. The CDR3 runs 14 residues. Germline V gene sequence: CDR1 SGHTA, CDR2 FQGTGA. CDR3: CAGSLFLNTGELFF. The CDR3 DNA reads as TGTGCCGGCAGCCTCTTCCTGAACACCGGGGAGCTGTTTTTT.

The rearrangement links TRBV2 to TRBJ2-7; 8 positions match TRBD1. The CDR3 consists of 15 residues. V dropped 7 bases and J dropped 3; count of bases not matched to a gene: 11. The germline CDR1 and CDR2 sequences are SNHLY and FYNNEI. The CDR3 sequence is CASKPDRELNYEQYF. The CDR3 DNA sequence: TGTGCCAGCAAGCCGGACAGGGAACTAAACTACGAGCAGTACTTC.

In its sample, this clonotype was seen once. V gene TRBV7-9 combines with J gene TRBJ1-1; tentative D call: TRBD1 (5 bases). The CDR3 has 13 amino acids. The V end was cut by 5 bases, the J end by 5 bases, with 12 bases between. Germline CDR1 reads SEHNR; CDR2 reads FQNEAQ (reference sequence). The chain's CDR3 is CASSPLGETEAFF. The CDR3 DNA follows: TGTGCCAGCAGCCCATTGGGGGAAACTGAAGCTTTCTTT.

This clonotype was observed a single time. The chain employs TRBV13 and TRBJ1-4; a possible D gene is TRBD1 (6 bases). The germline V and J ends were trimmed by 3 bases and 5 bases, with 10 bases remaining between them. CDR1 is PRHDT, CDR2 FYEKMQ, per germline (reference sequence). There are 14 residues in the CDR3. The CDR3, as DNA: TGTGCCAGCAGCTTGGGGGGCTTAAATGAAAAACTGTTTTTT. Its protein product is CASSLGGLNEKLFF.

This clonotype was found many times. V and J are TRBV5-1 and TRBJ2-3; D might be TRBD2 (6 bases). Germline lookup yields CDR1 SGHRS and CDR2 YFSETQ. V lost 5 bases and J lost 2, with 15 bases in between. This CDR3 region has 15 residues. In nucleotides, the CDR3 is TGCGCCAGCAGTCGGGGGTGGGCCCTCACAGATACGCAGTATTTT. It codes for CASSRGWALTDTQYF. Drawing the rest from reference TRBV5-1 and TRBJ2-3, the complete variable domain is KAGVTQTPRYLIKTRGQQVTLSCSPISGHRSVSWYQQTPGQGLQFLFEYFSETQRNKGNFPGRFSGRQFSNSRSEMNVSTLELGDSALYLCASSRGWALTDTQYFGPGTRLTVL.

Worth noting for this clonotype: An end of the junction does not agree with germline; a read error may underlie this. The chain has TRBV4-1 and TRBJ2-1, with D perhaps assigned TRBD1 or TRBD2 (6 bases each). The CDR3 contains 16 residues. Germline V gives CDR1 MGHRA, CDR2 YSYEKL. CDR3 bases: TGCGTCAGCGGCCAAGTACGGAGGGGGGCGGTCAATGAGCAGTTCTTC. It specifies CVSGQVRRGAVNEQFF.

The chain couples TRBV29-1 to TRBJ2-7; D possibly corresponds to TRBD1 (5 bases). Germline V gives CDR1 SQVTM, CDR2 ANQGSEA. This CDR3 contains 12 residues. Deletions cut 2 bases from V and 3 bases from J, with 8 bases between. CDR3 sequence (DNA): TGCAGCGTTGAAACCAGGGTCTACGAGCAGTACTTC. Amino acid sequence: CSVETRVYEQYF.

The rearrangement links TRBV20-1 to TRBJ1-1, with TRBD1 as a possible D gene (6 bases). Trimming stripped 1 base from V and 4 bases from J, with 16 bases between. From germline, CDR1 is DFQATT and CDR2 SNEGSKA (reference sequence). The CDR3 consists of 15 residues. CDR3 DNA sequence: TGCAGTGCTAGAGTTAGGGGGGACAAGGGCACTGAAGCTTTCTTT. Translated, it gives CSARVRGDKGTEAFF.

This clonotype was counted at least ten times. The rearrangement joins TRBV28 to TRBJ2-7, with a tentative D call TRBD2 (6 bases). The CDR3 length is 16 residues. Germline V CDR1 and CDR2: MDHEN, SYDVKM. V was pared by 5 bases and J by 4 bases, with 21 bases between. CDR3 region: CASSQDWGLAKYEQYF. CDR3 coding DNA: TGTGCCAGCAGTCAAGATTGGGGCCTAGCGAAGTACGAGCAGTACTTC.

The V gene is TRBV2, the J gene TRBJ2-5, with 8 bases identical to TRBD2. Germline loops: CDR1 SNHLY, CDR2 FYNNEI. The CDR3 loop spans 11 amino acids. CDR3: CTSGRKETQYF. DNA for the CDR3: TGTACAAGCGGGAGAAAAGAGACCCAGTACTTC.

The rearrangement joins TRBV15 to TRBJ1-3; TRBD1 agrees at 7 bases. V dropped 0 bases and J dropped 2; count of bases not matched to a gene: 1. There are 15 residues in the CDR3. CDR1 is LNHNV, CDR2 YYDKDF, per germline (reference sequence). Written as DNA, the CDR3 is TGTGCCACCAGCAGAGATACAGGGGCTGGAAACACCATATATTTT. This sequence encodes CATSRDTGAGNTIYF.

This clonotype was seen many times. This rearrangement joins TRBV7-2 to TRBJ2-7; D is ambiguous. CDR3 length: 13 residues. Trimming cost V 5 bases and J 3 bases, with 11 bases left between them. Germline lookup yields CDR1 SGHTA and CDR2 FQGNSA. In nucleotides, the CDR3 is TGTGCCAGCAGCCCATTGATCCTCTACGAGCAGTACTTC. Protein product: CASSPLILYEQYF.

V gene TRBV12-3 or TRBV12-4 combines with J gene TRBJ1-1; perhaps TRBD1 as D (5 bases). CDR3 length: 15 residues. Trimming shortened V by 2 bases and J by 4 bases, and 14 bases separated the two germline ends. Here the CDR3 reads CASSLRGGLTTEAFF. The CDR3 DNA is TGTGCCAGCAGTTTAAGGGGAGGGTTGACCACTGAAGCTTTCTTT.

This clonotype was observed a handful of times. V usage is TRBV30 and J usage is TRBJ2-3; 8 bases are shared with TRBD1. The CDR3 loop spans 14 amino acids. Germline V gene sequence: CDR1 GTSNPN, CDR2 SVGIG (reference sequence). The junction had 5 bases not matched to a gene; V was cut back by 1 base and J by 5 bases. The CDR3 DNA reads TGTGCCTGGAGTGGGACAGGGTCCGGAGATACGCAGTATTTT. Translation: CAWSGTGSGDTQYF.

The V gene is TRBV12-3 or TRBV12-4, the J gene TRBJ2-5; unclear D gene. V lost 6 bases and J 2 bases, leaving 13 bases between the germline ends. The CDR3 sequence is 14 residues long. CDR3 DNA: TGTGCCAGCAGCCCCCTAAGTGGACAAGAGACCCAGTACTTC. Translated: CASSPLSGQETQYF.

The chain couples TRBV6-1 to TRBJ2-1, with 12 bases identical to TRBD2. Germline V gene lookup returns CDR1 MNHNS and CDR2 SASEGT. This CDR3 has 18 residues. The V gene end was trimmed by 5 bases and the J gene end by 0 bases; junction bases not matched to a gene: 8. DNA of the CDR3: TGTGCCAGCAGTTACACTAGCGGGAGGCCCAGCTCCTACAATGAGCAGTTCTTC. Translation gives CASSYTSGRPSSYNEQFF.

This clonotype was detected many times. The chain joins TRBV6-6 to TRBJ2-1, with TRBD1 as a possible D gene (5 bases). The ends were cut back, 5 bases at V and 8 bases at J, with 13 bases in the middle. Germline V gives CDR1 MNHNY, CDR2 SVGAGI (reference sequence). The CDR3 is 13 amino acids. CDR3 bases: TGTGCCAGCAGTCGAACAGGTGGCGATGAGCAGTTCTTC. Amino acids: CASSRTGGDEQFF.

A single count supports this clonotype. The chain couples TRBV25-1 to TRBJ1-2; 8 positions agree with TRBD1. This CDR3 is 13 amino acids long. Losses at the gene ends were 6 bases for V and 5 bases for J; bases not matched to a gene: 5. Germline V lookup: CDR1 MGHDK, CDR2 SYGVNS. CDR3 amino acids: CASSVGTGYGYTF. The CDR3 DNA follows: TGTGCCAGCAGCGTAGGGACAGGTTATGGCTACACCTTC.

This clonotype was found once. The chain recombines TRBV29-1 with TRBJ2-7; 7 positions match TRBD2. The germline gives CDR1 SQVTM, CDR2 ANQGSEA. The CDR3 is 13 amino acids. CDR3 sequence: CSGTGGSSYEQYF. CDR3 sequence (DNA): TGCAGTGGTACCGGCGGGAGCTCCTACGAGCAGTACTTC.

About this clonotype itself: One end of the junction does not line up with germline, which may come from a read error. This chain connects TRBV7-9 to TRBJ2-7; D gene ambiguous. The germline gives CDR1 SEHNR, CDR2 FQNEAQ (reference sequence). The CDR3 totals 15 residues. The CDR3 bases are TGCGCCAGCAGCCAAGACCGACCCTTGGGCCACGAGCAGTACTTC. It translates to CASSQDRPLGHEQYF.